This entry is about one TCR beta chain. As yet, its antigen is unknown. A sample-barcoded 5' primer and a J-beta primer mix were used in a second PCR of roughly 7 to 12 cycles. TCRdb fed the 5' RACE reads into MiXCR, producing one record per CDR3 protein. Of 800,000 to 950,000 distinct CDR3 sequences detected, roughly 28% appear once; the ten largest clones hold about 10%. This specimen belongs to a study of blood T cells in healthy people across ages. Findings of the study overall: A roughly linear age-dependent decrease characterized TCR beta diversity per million T cells. As naive T cell percentage varied, TCR beta diversity correlated strongly with it.

The donors, aged about 6 to 100, were healthy Caucasians from Russia. RNA extraction gave at least 5 micrograms of total RNA per sample. Germline V gives CDR1 MNHEY, CDR2 SVGAGI. CDR3 length: 16 residues. J lost 7 bases, V lost 0 bases, and 4 bases had no gene match. These data also featured in a second study, about T cells of mothers and their children.

The chain joins TRBV6-5 to TRBJ1-4; TRBD1 aligns across 11 bases. The specimen was blood. The receptor's source is a woman aged 40 to 50 in good health. CDR3 sequence: CASSYSLGTGGEKLFF. The CDR3 DNA reads TGTGCCAGCAGTTACTCGTTAGGGACAGGGGGTGAAAAACTGTTTTTT.